These 10 T cell receptor beta chains share one sample of origin, sequenced in a study of CD8+ T cells in alopecia areata. Regarding treatment: oral pan-JAK inhibitor, 5-10 mg twice daily. Extracted from the samples, RNA was reverse transcribed into cDNA to serve as the sequencing template. TCRdb keeps only in-frame clones here, not all; method: immunoSEQ multiplex PCR. The table shows a few hundred thousand clones, with over 45% occurring only once. Sample: CD4+ T cells sorted from blood, taken at roughly week 52, from a patient treated with tofacitinib. The receptors here all came from a human donor with alopecia areata.

The genes are TRBV5-1 and TRBJ2-3; 7 positions agree with TRBD2. Germline CDR1 and CDR2: SGHRS and YFSETQ. The CDR3 length is 14 residues. V shed 2 bases and J 1 base; nucleotides not matched to a gene: 1. CDR3 amino acids: CASSLAGRTDTQYF. The DNA for the CDR3 is TGCGCCAGCAGCTTAGCGGGGCGCACAGATACGCAGTATTTT.

The V and J genes are TRBV7-3 and TRBJ2-1; D may be TRBD2 (5 bases). Trimming took off 5 bases at V and 0 bases at J, with 17 bases between the two ends. The germline gives CDR1 SGHTA, CDR2 FQGTGA. The CDR3 sequence is 17 residues long. The CDR3, as DNA: TGTGCCAGCAGCCGAAGTGCGGGCTCTAGCTCCTACAATGAGCAGTTCTTC. It codes for CASSRSAGSSSYNEQFF.

This clone was seen a few times. In nucleotides, the CDR3 is TGTGCCTGGAGTGCCCGGGACAAGGAGACCCAGTACTTC. This encodes CAWSARDKETQYF. V usage is TRBV30 and J usage is TRBJ2-5; TRBD1 is a possible D gene (6 bases). The CDR3 totals 13 residues. From germline, CDR1 is GTSNPN and CDR2 SVGIG (reference sequence). V shed 1 base and J shed 5 bases, with 11 bases lying between them.

This chain uses TRBV30 with TRBJ2-7; the D gene is possibly TRBD1 (6 bases). Germline CDR1 is GTSNPN and CDR2 is SVGIG (reference sequence). The CDR3 runs 11 residues. V was clipped by 0 bases and J by 9 bases, with 9 bases between them. This CDR3 is CAWSVRGMQYF. CDR3 nucleotides: TGTGCCTGGAGTGTGAGGGGGATGCAGTACTTC.

CDR3 DNA sequence: TGCAGCGTGCAATATCAGAGCTACGAGCAGTACTTC. Translation gives CSVQYQSYEQYF. The chain has TRBV29-1 and TRBJ2-7; D remains ambiguous. This CDR3 is 12 amino acids long. In germline, CDR1 is SQVTM, CDR2 ANQGSEA. V was clipped by 6 bases and J by 3 bases, with 12 bases between them.

The chain joins TRBV7-2 to TRBJ2-7, with TRBD2 matching 7 bases. V dropped 6 bases and J dropped 2; count of bases not matched to a gene: 1. Germline V gene sequence: CDR1 SGHTA, CDR2 FQGNSA. The CDR3 has 12 residues. The CDR3 DNA reads as TGTGCCAGCAGGGGGACTACCTACGAGCAGTACTTC. It is translated as CASRGTTYEQYF.

The rearrangement links TRBV18 to TRBJ2-5; D not resolved. This CDR3 has 14 residues. Germline V CDR1 and CDR2: KGHSH, LQKENI. The germline V and J ends were trimmed by 6 bases and 1 base, with 12 bases remaining between them. CDR3 nucleotides: TGTGCCAGCTCCCAGCGAAATTCCCAAGAGACCCAGTACTTC. Protein product: CASSQRNSQETQYF.

This clone occurred a few times. This chain uses TRBV2 with TRBJ2-4; D remains unclear. The CDR3 has 14 residues. V lost 8 bases to trimming and J lost 0 bases, with 11 bases between them. CDR1 is SNHLY and CDR2 is FYNNEI in the germline V gene. CDR3 nucleotide sequence: TGTGCCAGCTCTCCGGGCTTAGCCAAAAACATTCAGTACTTC. Residues: CASSPGLAKNIQYF.

The sample holds a few counts of this clone. V usage is TRBV10-3 and J usage is TRBJ2-5, with TRBD1 matching 7 bases. After removal of 7 bases from V and 3 bases from J, the junction contained 5 bases not matched to a gene. This CDR3 has 13 residues. Germline lookup yields CDR1 ENHRY and CDR2 SYGVKD. The DNA of the CDR3 is TGTGCCATCAAGTCGGGACAGAAAGAGACCCAGTACTTC. Translating gives CAIKSGQKETQYF.

This rearrangement joins TRBV9 to TRBJ1-5; D gene ambiguous. Germline V lookup: CDR1 SGDLS, CDR2 YYNGEE. The V end lost 4 bases, the J end lost 1 base, and 9 bases lay between the germline ends. The CDR3 loop spans 14 amino acids. CDR3 bases: TGTGCCAGCAGCCCGACGATGAGCAATCAGCCCCAGCATTTT. Protein product: CASSPTMSNQPQHF.